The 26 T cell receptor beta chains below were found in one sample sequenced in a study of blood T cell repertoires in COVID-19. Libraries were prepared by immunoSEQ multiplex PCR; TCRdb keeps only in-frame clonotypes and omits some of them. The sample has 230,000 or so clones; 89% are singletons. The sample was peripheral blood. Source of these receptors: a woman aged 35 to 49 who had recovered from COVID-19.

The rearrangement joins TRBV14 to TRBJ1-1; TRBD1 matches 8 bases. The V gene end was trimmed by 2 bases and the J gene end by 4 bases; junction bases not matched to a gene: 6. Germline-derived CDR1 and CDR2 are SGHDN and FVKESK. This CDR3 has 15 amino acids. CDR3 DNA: TGTGCCAGCAGCCAAAGGACAGGGTTTTTCACTGAAGCTTTCTTT. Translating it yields CASSQRTGFFTEAFF.

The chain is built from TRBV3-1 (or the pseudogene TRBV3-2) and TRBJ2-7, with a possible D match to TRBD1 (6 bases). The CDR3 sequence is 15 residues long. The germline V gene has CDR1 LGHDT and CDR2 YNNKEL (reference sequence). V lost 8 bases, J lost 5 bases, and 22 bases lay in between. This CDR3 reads CASQLQGASVNEQYF. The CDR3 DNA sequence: TGTGCCAGCCAACTACAGGGAGCTAGTGTAAACGAGCAGTACTTC.

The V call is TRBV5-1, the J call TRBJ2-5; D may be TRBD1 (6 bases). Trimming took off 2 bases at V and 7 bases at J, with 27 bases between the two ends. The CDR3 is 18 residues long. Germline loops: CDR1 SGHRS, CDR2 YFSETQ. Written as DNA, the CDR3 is TGCGCCAGCAGCTTTCGTGGGCTTAGGGACACCGACCTTTGGACCCAGTACTTC. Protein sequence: CASSFRGLRDTDLWTQYF.

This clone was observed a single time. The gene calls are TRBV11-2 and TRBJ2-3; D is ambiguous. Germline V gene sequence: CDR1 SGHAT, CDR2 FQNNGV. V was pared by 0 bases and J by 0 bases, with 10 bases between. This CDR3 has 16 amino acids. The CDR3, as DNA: TGTGCCAGCAGCTTAGAGTCGAGCGCCAGCACAGATACGCAGTATTTT. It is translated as CASSLESSASTDTQYF.

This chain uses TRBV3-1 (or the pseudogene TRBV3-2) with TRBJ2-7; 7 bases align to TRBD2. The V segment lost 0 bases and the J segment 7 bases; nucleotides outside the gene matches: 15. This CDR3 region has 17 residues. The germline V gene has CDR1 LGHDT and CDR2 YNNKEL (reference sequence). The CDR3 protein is CASSQERGAGLRLEQYV. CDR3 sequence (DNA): TGTGCCAGCAGCCAAGAAAGAGGAGCGGGACTCCGGCTTGAGCAGTACGTC.

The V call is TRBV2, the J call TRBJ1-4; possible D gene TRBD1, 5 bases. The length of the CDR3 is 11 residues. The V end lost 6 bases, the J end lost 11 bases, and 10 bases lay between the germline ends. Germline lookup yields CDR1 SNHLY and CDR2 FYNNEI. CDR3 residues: CASRGGTKLFF. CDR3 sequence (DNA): TGTGCCAGCAGGGGCGGGACGAAACTGTTTTTT.

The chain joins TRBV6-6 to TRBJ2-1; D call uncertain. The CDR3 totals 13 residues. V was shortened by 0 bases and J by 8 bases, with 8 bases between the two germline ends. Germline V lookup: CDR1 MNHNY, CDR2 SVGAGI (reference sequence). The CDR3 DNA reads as TGTGCCAGCAGTTACTCGCCTGGCCATGAGCAGTTCTTC. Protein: CASSYSPGHEQFF.

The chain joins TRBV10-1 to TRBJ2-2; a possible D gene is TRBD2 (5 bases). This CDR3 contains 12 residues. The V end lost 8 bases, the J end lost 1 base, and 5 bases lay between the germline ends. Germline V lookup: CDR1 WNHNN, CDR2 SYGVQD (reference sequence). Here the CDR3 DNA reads TGCGCCAGCGAGGGGAACACCGGGGAGCTGTTTTTT. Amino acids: CASEGNTGELFF.

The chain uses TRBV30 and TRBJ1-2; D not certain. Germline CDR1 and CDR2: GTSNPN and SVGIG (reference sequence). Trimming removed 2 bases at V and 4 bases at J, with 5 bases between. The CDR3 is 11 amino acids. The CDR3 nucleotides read TGTGCCTGGAGTCGGGGCTATGGCTACACCTTC. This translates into CAWSRGYGYTF.

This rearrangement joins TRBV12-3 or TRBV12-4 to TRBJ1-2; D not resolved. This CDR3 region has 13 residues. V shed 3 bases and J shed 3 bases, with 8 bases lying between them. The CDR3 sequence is CASSFERDYGYTF. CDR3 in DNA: TGTGCCAGCAGTTTTGAGAGGGACTATGGCTACACCTTC.

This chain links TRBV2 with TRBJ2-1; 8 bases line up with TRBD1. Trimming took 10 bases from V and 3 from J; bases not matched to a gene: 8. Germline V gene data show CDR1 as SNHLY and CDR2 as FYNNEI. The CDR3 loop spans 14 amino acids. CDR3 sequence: CAIPNRGYYNEQFF. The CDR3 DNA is TGTGCCATCCCCAACAGGGGGTACTACAATGAGCAGTTCTTC.

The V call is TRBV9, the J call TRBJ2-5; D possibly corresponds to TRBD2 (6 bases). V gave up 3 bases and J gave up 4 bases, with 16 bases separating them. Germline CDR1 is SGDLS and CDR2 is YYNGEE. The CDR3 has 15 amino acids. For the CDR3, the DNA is TGTGCCAGCAGCGGGGGAACTAGCATGAGAGAGACCCAGTACTTC. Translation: CASSGGTSMRETQYF.

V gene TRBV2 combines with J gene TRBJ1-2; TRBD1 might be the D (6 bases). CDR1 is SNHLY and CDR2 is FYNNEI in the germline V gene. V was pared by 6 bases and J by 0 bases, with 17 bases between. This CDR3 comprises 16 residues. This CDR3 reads CASRDRTGLANYGYTF. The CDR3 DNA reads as TGTGCCAGCAGGGATCGAACAGGGCTAGCTAACTATGGCTACACCTTC.

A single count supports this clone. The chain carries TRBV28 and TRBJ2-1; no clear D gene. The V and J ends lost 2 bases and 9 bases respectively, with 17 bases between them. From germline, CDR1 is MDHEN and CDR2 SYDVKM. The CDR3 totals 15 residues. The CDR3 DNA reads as TGTGCCAGCAGTTTAAATAGCCCGCGATCCGCTGAGCAGTTCTTC. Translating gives CASSLNSPRSAEQFF.

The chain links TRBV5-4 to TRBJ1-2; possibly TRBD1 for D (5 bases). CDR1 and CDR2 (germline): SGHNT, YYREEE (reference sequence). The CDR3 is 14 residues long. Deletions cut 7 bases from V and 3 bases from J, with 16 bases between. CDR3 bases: TGTGCCAGCGCATCCGGGGGATGGGACTATGGCTACACCTTC. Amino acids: CASASGGWDYGYTF. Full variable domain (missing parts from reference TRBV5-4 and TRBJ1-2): ETGVTQSPTHLIKTRGQQVTLRCSSQSGHNTVSWYQQALGQGPQFIFQYYREEENGRGNFPPRFSGLQFPNYSSELNVNALELDDSALYLCASASGGWDYGYTFGSGTRLTVV.

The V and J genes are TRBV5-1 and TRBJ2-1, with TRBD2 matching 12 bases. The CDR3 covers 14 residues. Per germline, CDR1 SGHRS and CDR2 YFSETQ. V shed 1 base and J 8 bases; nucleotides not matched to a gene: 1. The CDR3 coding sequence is TGCGCCAGCAGCTTGTCTAGCGGGAGGGATGAGCAGTTCTTC. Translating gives CASSLSSGRDEQFF.

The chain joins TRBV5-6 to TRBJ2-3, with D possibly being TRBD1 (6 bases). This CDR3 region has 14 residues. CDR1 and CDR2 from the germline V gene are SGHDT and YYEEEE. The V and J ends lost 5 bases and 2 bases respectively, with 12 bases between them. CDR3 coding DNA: TGTGCCAGCAGTATCGTGGGGGCCACAGATACGCAGTATTTT. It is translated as CASSIVGATDTQYF.

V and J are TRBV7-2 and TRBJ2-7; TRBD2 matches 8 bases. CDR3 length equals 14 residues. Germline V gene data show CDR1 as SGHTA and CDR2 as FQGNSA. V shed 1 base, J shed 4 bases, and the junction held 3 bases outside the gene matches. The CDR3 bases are TGTGCCAGCAGCTTAGTTGCTAGCGGGTACGAGCAGTACGTC. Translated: CASSLVASGYEQYV.

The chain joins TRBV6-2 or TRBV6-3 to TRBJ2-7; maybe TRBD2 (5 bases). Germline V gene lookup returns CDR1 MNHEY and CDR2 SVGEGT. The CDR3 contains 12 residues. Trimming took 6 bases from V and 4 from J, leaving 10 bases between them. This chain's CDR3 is CASSPRGYEQYF. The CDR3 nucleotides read TGTGCCAGCAGCCCACGGGGTTACGAGCAGTACTTC.

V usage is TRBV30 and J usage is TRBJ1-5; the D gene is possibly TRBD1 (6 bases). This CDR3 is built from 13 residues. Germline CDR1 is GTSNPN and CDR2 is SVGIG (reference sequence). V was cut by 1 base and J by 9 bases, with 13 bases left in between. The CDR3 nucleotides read TGTGCCTGGAGTGAACAAGGGGGACGGCCCCAGCATTTT. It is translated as CAWSEQGGRPQHF.

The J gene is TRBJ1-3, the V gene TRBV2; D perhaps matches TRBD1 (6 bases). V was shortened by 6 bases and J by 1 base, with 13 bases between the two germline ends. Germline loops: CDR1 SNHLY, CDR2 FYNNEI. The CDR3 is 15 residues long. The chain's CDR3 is CASSESTGSGNTIYF. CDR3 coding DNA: TGTGCCAGCAGCGAATCAACAGGGTCTGGAAACACCATATATTTT.

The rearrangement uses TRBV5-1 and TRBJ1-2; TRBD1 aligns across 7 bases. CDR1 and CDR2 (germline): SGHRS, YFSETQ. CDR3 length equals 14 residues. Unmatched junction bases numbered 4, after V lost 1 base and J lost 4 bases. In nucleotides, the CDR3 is TGCGCCAGCAGCTTGCGAGGGGGCACCTATGGCTACACCTTC. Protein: CASSLRGGTYGYTF.

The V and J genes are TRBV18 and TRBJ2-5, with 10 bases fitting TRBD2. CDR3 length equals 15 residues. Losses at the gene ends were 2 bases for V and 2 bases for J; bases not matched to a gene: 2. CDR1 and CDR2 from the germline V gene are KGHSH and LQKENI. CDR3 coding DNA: TGTGCCAGCTCACCAGCGACTAGCGGGCAAGAGACCCAGTACTTC. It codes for CASSPATSGQETQYF.

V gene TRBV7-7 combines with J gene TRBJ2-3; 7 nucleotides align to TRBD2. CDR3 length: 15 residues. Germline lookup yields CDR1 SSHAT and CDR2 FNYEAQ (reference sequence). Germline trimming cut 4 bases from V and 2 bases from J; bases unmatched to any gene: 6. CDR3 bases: TGTGCCAGCAGCTCCACGGGGAGGGCCACAGATACGCAGTATTTT. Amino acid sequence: CASSSTGRATDTQYF.

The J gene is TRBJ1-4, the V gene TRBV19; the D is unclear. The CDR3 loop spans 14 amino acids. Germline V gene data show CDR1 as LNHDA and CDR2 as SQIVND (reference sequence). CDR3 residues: CTRLLRATNEKLFF. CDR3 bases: TGTACCCGACTCCTCCGTGCAACTAATGAAAAACTGTTTTTT.

CDR3 in DNA: TGTGCCAGCAGCCGCAAGACTGGGAGTGAGCAGTTCTTC. It is translated as CASSRKTGSEQFF. The chain is built from TRBV7-6 and TRBJ2-1, with a possible D match to TRBD2 (5 bases). Trimming removed 5 bases at V and 9 bases at J, with 14 bases between. CDR1 SGHVS and CDR2 FNYEAQ come from the germline V gene. The CDR3 runs to 13 residues.